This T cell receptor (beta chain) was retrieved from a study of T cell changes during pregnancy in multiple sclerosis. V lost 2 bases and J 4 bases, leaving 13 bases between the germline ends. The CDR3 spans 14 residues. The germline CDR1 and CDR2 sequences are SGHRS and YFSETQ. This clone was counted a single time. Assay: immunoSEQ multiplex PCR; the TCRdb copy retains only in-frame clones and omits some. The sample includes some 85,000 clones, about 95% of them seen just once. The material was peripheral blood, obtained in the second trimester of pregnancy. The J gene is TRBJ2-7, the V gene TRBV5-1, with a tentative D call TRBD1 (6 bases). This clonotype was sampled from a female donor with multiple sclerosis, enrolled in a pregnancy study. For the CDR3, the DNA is TGCGCCAGCAGCTTACAGGGTCATCTGTACGAGCAGTACTTC. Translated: CASSLQGHLYEQYF. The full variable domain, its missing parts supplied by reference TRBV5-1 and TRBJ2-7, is KAGVTQTPRYLIKTRGQQVTLSCSPISGHRSVSWYQQTPGQGLQFLFEYFSETQRNKGNFPGRFSGRQFSNSRSEMNVSTLELGDSALYLCASSLQGHLYEQYFGPGTRLTVT.